Following are 5 T cell receptor beta chains from one sample sequenced in a study of blood T cell repertoires in COVID-19. This table comes from immunoSEQ multiplex PCR, and its TCRdb copy is limited to in-frame clones, with some not included. The sample consists of a few hundred thousand clones, roughly 86% of them appearing once. The material sequenced was PBMCs or T cells enriched from blood (not recorded which). Receptor source: a woman aged 55-75 years who had recovered from COVID-19.

This clone was seen only a few times. This chain uses TRBV7-6 with TRBJ2-5; D may be TRBD2 (5 bases). This CDR3 has 16 residues. The V gene lost 1 base and the J gene lost 4 bases, with 16 bases spanning the gap. Germline CDR1 reads SGHVS; CDR2 reads FNYEAQ. The CDR3 sequence: CASSLDFLTNIETQYF. The CDR3 DNA reads TGTGCCAGCAGCTTAGACTTTTTGACTAACATAGAGACCCAGTACTTC.

V and J are TRBV19 and TRBJ1-1, with TRBD1 as a possible D gene (6 bases). This CDR3 has 15 amino acids. Deletions cut 3 bases from V and 1 base from J, with 12 bases between. From germline, CDR1 is LNHDA and CDR2 SQIVND (reference sequence). The CDR3 loop reads CASSMLGGTNTEAFF. CDR3 nucleotides: TGTGCCAGTAGTATGCTAGGGGGAACGAACACTGAAGCTTTCTTT.

V gene TRBV3-1 (or the pseudogene TRBV3-2) combines with J gene TRBJ1-1; 7 nucleotides align to TRBD1. The CDR3 sequence is 18 residues long. J lost 6 bases, V lost 1 base, and 17 bases had no gene match. Germline CDR1 and CDR2: LGHDT and YNNKEL (reference sequence). CDR3 protein: CASSQARFKPGQQSEAFF. CDR3 DNA: TGTGCCAGCAGCCAAGCCAGATTCAAACCGGGACAGCAATCTGAAGCTTTCTTT.

The V gene is TRBV12-3 or TRBV12-4, the J gene TRBJ2-1; D gene ambiguous. CDR3 length equals 11 residues. V was pared by 10 bases and J by 3 bases, with 7 bases between. The CDR3 reads CATLYYNEQFF. In DNA, the CDR3 is TGTGCCACCTTATACTACAATGAGCAGTTCTTC.

This clone was observed a single time. The V call is TRBV5-1, the J call TRBJ2-5, with 7 bases aligning to TRBD2. Germline V lookup: CDR1 SGHRS, CDR2 YFSETQ. The CDR3 length is 16 residues. V shed 1 base, J shed 4 bases, and the junction held 10 bases outside the gene matches. CDR3 residues: CASSLLGGRGGETQYF. The DNA of the CDR3 is TGCGCCAGCAGCTTGTTGGGAGGGAGAGGAGGAGAGACCCAGTACTTC.